This T cell receptor (beta chain) was recovered during a study of beta chain features in type 1 diabetes. The overall study: No age, gender or cell yield differences were seen between patients and healthy donors.

CDR1 and CDR2 from the germline V gene are SEHNR and FQNEAQ (reference sequence). CDR3 length equals 13 residues. V lost 4 bases, J lost 11 bases, and 8 bases stayed unmatched. As to this clone: The antigen remains undetermined.

The study's findings and limits: Since sequencing was performed on cDNA, cells with high TCR expression could be over-represented. In the patient group, naive, central memory and Treg TCRB repertoires seemed more alike than in the healthy donor group. Patients and controls would be equally affected if PCR favored shorter templates.

Expressed TCRB transcripts were sequenced because the isolated RNA had all been reverse transcribed beforehand. Sequencing was performed with immunoSEQ multiplex PCR; in TCRdb, only in-frame clones are kept and a portion is missing. The profile shows about 360,000 clones, roughly 12% of them singletons. The sample was naive CD4+ T cells from blood. This rearrangement joins TRBV7-9 to TRBJ2-1; 7 bases are shared with TRBD2. The TCR was taken from a man aged 18-30 years in good health. The CDR3 bases are TGTGCCAGCAGCTCTTTGGGGGGGAGGAAGCAGTTCTTC. This gives the protein CASSSLGGRKQFF.